This TCR beta chain is drawn from a study of blood T cell repertoires in COVID-19. Across the whole study: COVID-19 samples collected from the United States, Italy and Spain covered acute and convalescent phases. In each case, the material was cDNA or gDNA derived from T cells, B-cell-depleted T cells, or PBMCs.

V was shortened by 6 bases and J by 4 bases, with 15 bases between the two germline ends. In germline, CDR1 is KGHSH, CDR2 LQKENI. The CDR3 spans 15 residues. The method was immunoSEQ multiplex PCR; TCRdb's version includes in-frame clones alone and lacks a portion of them. The repertoire holds some 100,000 clones, with 75% to 85% as singletons. This TCR derives from a human donor in a cohort sampled during active COVID-19. Sequenced: peripheral blood. The chain combines TRBV18 with TRBJ2-2; tentative D call: TRBD1 (7 bases). The CDR3 loop reads CASSPNRGGTGELFF. The CDR3 nucleotides read TGTGCCAGCTCGCCCAACAGGGGAGGCACCGGGGAGCTGTTTTTT.